The entry that follows covers one T cell receptor beta chain sequence. The antigen remains unidentified. From germline, CDR1 is SGDLS and CDR2 YYNGEE. V was pared by 0 bases and J by 4 bases, with 14 bases between. This CDR3 has 15 residues. The data were obtained in a study of OX40 agonist ivuxolimab in advanced cancers. Study details: Ivuxolimab was delivered to patients intravenously every 2 weeks at doses spanning 0.01 to 10 mg/kg. Cohort: roughly 79% men, mean age approximately 60, aged about 20 to 79. Study-level results: Researchers report that CD8+ T cells had, on average, more expanded clones than CD4+.

Measured with immunoSEQ multiplex PCR; TCRdb has only the in-frame clones, and not every one. The table records 60,000 to 80,000 clones, 81% of them present only once. Specimen: CD4+ or CD8+ T cells sorted from blood, collected in a trial of the OX40 agonist ivuxolimab. This clonotype was sampled from an adult with an advanced solid tumor such as melanoma, head and neck, liver or kidney cancer. This chain joins TRBV9 and TRBJ2-7, with a possible D match to TRBD2 (6 bases). CDR3 sequence reads: CASSVGGTAEYEQYF. The DNA for the CDR3 is TGTGCCAGCAGCGTAGGGGGGACTGCTGAATACGAGCAGTACTTC. Together with reference TRBV9 and TRBJ2-7, the CDR3 gives the full variable domain: DSGVTQTPKHLITATGQRVTLRCSPRSGDLSVYWYQQSLDQGLQFLIQYYNGEERAKGNILERFSAQQFPDLHSELNLSSLELGDSALYFCASSVGGTAEYEQYFGPGTRLTVT.